This TCR beta chain was captured in a study of blood T cells in healthy people across ages. Study observations and caveats: No one knew whether donors had CMV, which possibly confounded expanded clonotype changes. Among long-lived donors, naive CD4+ cells were more numerous and diversity higher than in aged donors.

This CDR3 has 13 residues. From germline, CDR1 is MNHNY and CDR2 SVGAGI (reference sequence). Comment on this clonotype: Its antigen is unidentified. Being one base from a much bigger clone, this may be a read error.

For the second PCR, which ran for roughly 7 to 11 cycles, a sample-barcoded 5' primer and a J-beta primer mix were used. Every cDNA was tagged by a template-switch adaptor with 12 random nucleotides. One entry per CDR3 protein results from TCRdb running MiXCR on the 5' RACE reads. The sample records hundreds of thousands of distinct CDR3 sequences, roughly 26% being singletons. The sample consisted of blood. The chain employs TRBV6-6 and TRBJ2-3, with 9 bases fitting TRBD2. The origin of this receptor is a woman aged 80 or over in good health. CDR3: CASRRLAVDTQSF. The CDR3 bases are TGTGCCAGCAGAAGACTAGCGGTAGATACGCAGTCTTTT.